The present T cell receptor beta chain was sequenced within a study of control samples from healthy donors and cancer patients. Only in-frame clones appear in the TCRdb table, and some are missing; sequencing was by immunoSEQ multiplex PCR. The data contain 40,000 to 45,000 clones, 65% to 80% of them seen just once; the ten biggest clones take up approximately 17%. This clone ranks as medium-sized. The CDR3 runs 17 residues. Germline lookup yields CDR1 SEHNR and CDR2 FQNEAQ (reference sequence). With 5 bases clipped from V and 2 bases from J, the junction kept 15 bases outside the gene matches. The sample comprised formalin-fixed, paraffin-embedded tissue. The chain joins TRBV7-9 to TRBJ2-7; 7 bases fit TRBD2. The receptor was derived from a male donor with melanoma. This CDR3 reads CASSGDGTKSHPYEQYF. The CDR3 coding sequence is TGTGCCAGCAGCGGGGACGGGACTAAGAGCCATCCCTACGAGCAGTACTTC.